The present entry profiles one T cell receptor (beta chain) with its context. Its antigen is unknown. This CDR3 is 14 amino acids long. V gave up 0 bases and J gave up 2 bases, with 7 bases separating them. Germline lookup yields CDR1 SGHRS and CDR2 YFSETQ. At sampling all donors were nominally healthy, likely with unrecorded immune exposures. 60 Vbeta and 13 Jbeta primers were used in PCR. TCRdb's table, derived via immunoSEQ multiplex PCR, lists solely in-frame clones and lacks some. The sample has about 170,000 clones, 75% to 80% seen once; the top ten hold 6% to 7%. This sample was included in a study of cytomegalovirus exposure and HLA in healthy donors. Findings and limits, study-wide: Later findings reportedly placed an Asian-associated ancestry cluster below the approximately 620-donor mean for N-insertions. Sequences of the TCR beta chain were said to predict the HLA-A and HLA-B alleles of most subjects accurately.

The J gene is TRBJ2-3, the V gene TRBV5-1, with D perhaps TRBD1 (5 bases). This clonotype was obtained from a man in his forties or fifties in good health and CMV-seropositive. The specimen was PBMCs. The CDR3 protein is CASSLGGSTDTQYF. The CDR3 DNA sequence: TGCGCCAGCAGCTTGGGGGGCTCCACAGATACGCAGTATTTT.